The present entry profiles one TCR beta chain with its context. The record originates from a study of blood T cell repertoires in COVID-19. Study as a whole: Samples taken during acute and convalescent COVID-19 were collected in the United States, Italy and Spain.

Sequenced by immunoSEQ multiplex PCR; TCRdb stores in-frame clones only, minus some. The sample shows about 250,000 clones, 65% to 90% of them seen only once. Germline loops: CDR1 SGHDT, CDR2 YYEEEE. Trimming cost V 0 bases and J 4 bases; bases outside gene matches: 6. The CDR3 loop spans 17 amino acids. The sequence was collected from a man aged 40-50 years who had recovered from COVID-19. Sequencing was performed on PBMCs or T cells enriched from blood (not recorded which). The J gene is TRBJ2-5, the V gene TRBV5-6, with 13 bases identical to TRBD2. CDR3 sequence: CASSLDSRLAGGETQYF. The CDR3 DNA follows: TGTGCCAGCAGCTTGGATTCGAGACTAGCGGGAGGAGAGACCCAGTACTTC.